Below are 9 T cell receptor beta chains sequenced from a single sample in a study of control samples from healthy donors and cancer patients (dated by TCRdb to the early 2020s). The library came from the immunoSEQ multiplex PCR assay. In TCRdb, the immuneACCESS table is reduced to in-frame sequences with V and J assigned. These tables do not hold every clone; where another copy was compared, an unresolved V gene accounts for under half, and the others remain unexplained. For this sample the table gives 120,000 to 150,000 clones, of which about 90% were detected only once. The top ten clonotypes cover over 6% of the sample. The sequenced sample consisted of blood. The origin of the receptors is a man between 18 and 35 years old in good health.

This rearrangement joins TRBV5-1 to TRBJ1-1; 9 bases agree with TRBD1. With V trimmed by 3 bases and J by 4 bases, 4 bases remained unmatched. Germline V CDR1 and CDR2: SGHRS, YFSETQ. The CDR3 extends over 14 amino acids. The CDR3 loop is CASSSQTGGTEAFF. The CDR3 region has the DNA TGCGCCAGCAGCTCTCAGACAGGGGGCACTGAAGCTTTCTTT.

J is TRBJ2-2 and V is TRBV27, with 8 bases that match TRBD2. From germline, CDR1 is MNHEY and CDR2 SMNVEV (reference sequence). This CDR3 is 15 amino acids long. J was trimmed by 5 bases and V by 6 bases; bases with no gene match: 8. The CDR3 spells CASSRGGLWTGELFF. CDR3 sequence (DNA): TGTGCCAGCAGCCGGGGGGGGCTTTGGACCGGGGAGCTGTTTTTT.

This clone has only one observation. This chain links TRBV19 with TRBJ2-2; no definite D call. V was cut by 8 bases and J by 1 base, with 8 bases left in between. In germline, CDR1 is LNHDA, CDR2 SQIVND (reference sequence). This CDR3 is 13 amino acids long. CDR3 coding DNA: TGTGCCAGTCAGTGGGAGAACACCGGGGAGCTGTTTTTT. It specifies CASQWENTGELFF.

This rearrangement joins TRBV11-1 to TRBJ1-1, with D possibly matching TRBD1 (5 bases). From germline, CDR1 is SGHAT and CDR2 FQDESV (reference sequence). The germline V and J ends were trimmed by 4 bases and 1 base, with 7 bases remaining between them. This CDR3 is 13 amino acids long. The CDR3 coding sequence is TGTGCCAGCAGCTCGGACAAGAACACTGAAGCTTTCTTT. Its protein product is CASSSDKNTEAFF.

CDR3 sequence: CASSDRGGGGSATNEKLFF. The CDR3 nucleotides are TGTGCCAGCAGCGACCGTGGCGGGGGAGGCAGCGCAACTAATGAAAAACTGTTTTTT. The chain recombines TRBV5-6 with TRBJ1-4, with D possibly being TRBD1 (5 bases). Trimming removed 4 bases from V and 0 bases from J, with 22 bases in between. CDR3 length: 19 amino acids. Germline V gives CDR1 SGHDT, CDR2 YYEEEE. The variable domain in full, completed from reference TRBV5-6 and TRBJ1-4, reads DAGVTQSPTHLIKTRGQQVTLRCSPKSGHDTVSWYQQALGQGPQFIFQYYEEEERQRGNFPDRFSGHQFPNYSSELNVNALLLGDSALYLCASSDRGGGGSATNEKLFFGSGTQLSVL.

J is TRBJ2-1 and V is TRBV3-1 (or the pseudogene TRBV3-2); D perhaps matches TRBD1 (5 bases). The V end was cut by 4 bases, the J end by 5 bases, with 12 bases between. From germline, CDR1 is LGHDT and CDR2 YNNKEL (reference sequence). The CDR3 length is 14 residues. CDR3 DNA sequence: TGTGCCAGCAGCCCTAGGGGCCTTAACAATGAGCAGTTCTTC. Translating gives CASSPRGLNNEQFF.

This clone was seen a single time. The chain couples TRBV7-3 to TRBJ1-6; a possible D gene is TRBD1 (5 bases). Trimming removed 2 bases from V and 10 bases from J, with 15 bases in between. Germline assignment: CDR1 SGHTA and CDR2 FQGTGA. This CDR3 has 15 amino acids. The CDR3 bases are TGTGCCAGCAGCTTATATCCAGGGTCCCTCTCACCCCTCCACTTT. It translates to CASSLYPGSLSPLHF.

This clone was detected a few times. The genes are TRBV7-2 and TRBJ2-3; no definite D call. Germline CDR1 reads SGHTA; CDR2 reads FQGNSA. Trimming shortened V by 3 bases and J by 1 base, and 8 bases separated the two germline ends. CDR3 length: 14 residues. CDR3 protein: CASSFKVGTDTQYF. CDR3 sequence (DNA): TGTGCCAGCAGCTTTAAAGTGGGCACAGATACGCAGTATTTT.

The chain employs TRBV19 and TRBJ1-2; 10 positions agree with TRBD1. The CDR3 loop spans 13 amino acids. Germline CDR1 and CDR2: LNHDA and SQIVND (reference sequence). J lost 4 bases, V lost 5 bases, and 1 base had no gene match. CDR3 region: CASSWDRGYGYTF. The CDR3 nucleotides are TGTGCCAGTAGTTGGGACAGGGGCTATGGCTACACCTTC.